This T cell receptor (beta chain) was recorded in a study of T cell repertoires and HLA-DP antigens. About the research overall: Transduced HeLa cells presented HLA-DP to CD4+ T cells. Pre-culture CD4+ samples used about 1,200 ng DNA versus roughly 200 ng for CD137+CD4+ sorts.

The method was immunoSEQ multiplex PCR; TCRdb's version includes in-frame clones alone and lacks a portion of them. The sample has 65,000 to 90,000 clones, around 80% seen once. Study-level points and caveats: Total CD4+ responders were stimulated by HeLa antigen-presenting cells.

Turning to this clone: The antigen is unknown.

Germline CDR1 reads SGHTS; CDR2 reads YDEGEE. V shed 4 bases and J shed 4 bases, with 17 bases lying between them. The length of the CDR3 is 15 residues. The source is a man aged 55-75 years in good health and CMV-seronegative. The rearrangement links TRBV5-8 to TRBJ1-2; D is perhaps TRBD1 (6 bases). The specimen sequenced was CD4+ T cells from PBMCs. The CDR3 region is CASSAYTGNLYGYTF. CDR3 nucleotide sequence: TGTGCCAGCAGCGCCTACACAGGGAACCTCTATGGCTACACCTTC.